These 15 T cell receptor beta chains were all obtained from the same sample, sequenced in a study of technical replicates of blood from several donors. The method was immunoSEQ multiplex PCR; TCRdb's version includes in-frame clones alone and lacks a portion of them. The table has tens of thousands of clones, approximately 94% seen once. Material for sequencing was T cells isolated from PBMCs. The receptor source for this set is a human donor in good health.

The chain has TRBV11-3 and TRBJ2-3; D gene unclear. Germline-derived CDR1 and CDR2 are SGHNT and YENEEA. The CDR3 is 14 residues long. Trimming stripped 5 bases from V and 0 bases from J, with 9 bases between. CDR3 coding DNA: TGTGCCAGCAGCCCCTATAGCAGCACAGATACGCAGTATTTT. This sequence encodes CASSPYSSTDTQYF.

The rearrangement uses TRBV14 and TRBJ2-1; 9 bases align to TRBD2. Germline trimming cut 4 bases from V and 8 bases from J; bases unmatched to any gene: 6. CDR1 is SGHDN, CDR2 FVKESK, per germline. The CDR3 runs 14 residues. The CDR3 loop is CASSPAGGADEQFF. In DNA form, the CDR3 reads TGTGCCAGCAGCCCAGCGGGAGGTGCCGATGAGCAGTTCTTC.

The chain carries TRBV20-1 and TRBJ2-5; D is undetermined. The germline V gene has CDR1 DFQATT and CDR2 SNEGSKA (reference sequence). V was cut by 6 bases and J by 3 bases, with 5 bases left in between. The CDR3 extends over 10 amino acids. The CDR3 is CSAEEETQYF. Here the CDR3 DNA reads TGCAGTGCCGAGGAAGAGACCCAGTACTTC.

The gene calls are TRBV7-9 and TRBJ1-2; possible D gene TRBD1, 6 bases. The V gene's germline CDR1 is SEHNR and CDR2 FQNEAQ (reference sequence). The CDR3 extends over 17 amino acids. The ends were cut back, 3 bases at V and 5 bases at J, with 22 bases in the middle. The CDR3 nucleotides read TGTGCCAGCAGCTTTGGAGCCTCGGGACAATTGGGGTATGGCTACACCTTC. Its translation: CASSFGASGQLGYGYTF.

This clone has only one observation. The CDR3 coding sequence is TGTGCCAGGGTCGCAGGGGCCTACGAGCAGTACTTC. As protein: CARVAGAYEQYF. The chain combines TRBV19 with TRBJ2-7; possibly TRBD1 for D (6 bases). The V gene's germline CDR1 is LNHDA and CDR2 SQIVND (reference sequence). This CDR3 region has 12 residues. V was pared by 9 bases and J by 2 bases, with 11 bases between. The entire variable domain, with the rest obtained from reference TRBV19 and TRBJ2-7, is as follows: DGGITQSPKYLFRKEGQNVTLSCEQNLNHDAMYWYRQDPGQGLRLIYYSQIVNDFQKGDIAEGYSVSREKKESFPLTVTSAQKNPTAFYLCARVAGAYEQYFGPGTRLTVT.

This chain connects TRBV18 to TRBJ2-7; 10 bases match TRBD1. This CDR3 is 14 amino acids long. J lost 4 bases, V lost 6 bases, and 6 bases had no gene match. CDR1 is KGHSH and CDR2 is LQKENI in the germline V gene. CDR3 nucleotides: TGTGCCAGCTCCCCCGGGACAGGGGATTACGAGCAGTACTTC. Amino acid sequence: CASSPGTGDYEQYF.

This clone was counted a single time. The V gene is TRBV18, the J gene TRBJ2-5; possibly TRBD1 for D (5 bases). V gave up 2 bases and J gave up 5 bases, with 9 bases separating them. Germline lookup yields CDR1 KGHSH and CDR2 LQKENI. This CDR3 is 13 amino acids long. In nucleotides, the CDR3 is TGTGCCAGCTCACCAAGGCAGGGTGAGACCCAGTACTTC. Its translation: CASSPRQGETQYF.

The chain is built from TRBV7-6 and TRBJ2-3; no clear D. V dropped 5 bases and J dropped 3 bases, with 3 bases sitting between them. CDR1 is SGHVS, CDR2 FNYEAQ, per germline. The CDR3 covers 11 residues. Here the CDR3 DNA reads TGTGCCAGCAGCCTTACAGATACGCAGTATTTT. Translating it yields CASSLTDTQYF.

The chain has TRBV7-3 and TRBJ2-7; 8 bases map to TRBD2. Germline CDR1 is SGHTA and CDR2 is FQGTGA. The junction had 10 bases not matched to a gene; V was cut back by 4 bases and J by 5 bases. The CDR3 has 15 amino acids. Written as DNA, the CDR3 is TGTGCCAGCAGCTCCTCCGGAGCTAGCGGGCACGAGCAGTACTTC. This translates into CASSSSGASGHEQYF. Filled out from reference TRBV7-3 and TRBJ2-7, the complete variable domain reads GAGVSQTPSNKVTEKGKYVELRCDPISGHTALYWYRQSLGQGPEFLIYFQGTGAADDSGLPNDRFFAVRPEGSVSTLKIQRTERGDSAVYLCASSSSGASGHEQYFGPGTRLTVT.

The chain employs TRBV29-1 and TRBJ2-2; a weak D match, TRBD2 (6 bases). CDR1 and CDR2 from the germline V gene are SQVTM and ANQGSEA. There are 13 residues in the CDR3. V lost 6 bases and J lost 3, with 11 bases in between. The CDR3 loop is CSVESGDTGELFF. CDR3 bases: TGCAGCGTGGAATCGGGGGACACCGGGGAGCTGTTTTTT.

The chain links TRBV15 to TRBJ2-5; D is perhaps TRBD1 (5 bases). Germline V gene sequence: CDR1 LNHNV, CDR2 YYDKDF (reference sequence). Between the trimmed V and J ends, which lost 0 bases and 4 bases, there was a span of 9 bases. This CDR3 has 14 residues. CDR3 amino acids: CATSREVGVETQYF. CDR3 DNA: TGTGCCACCAGCAGAGAGGTAGGGGTAGAGACCCAGTACTTC.

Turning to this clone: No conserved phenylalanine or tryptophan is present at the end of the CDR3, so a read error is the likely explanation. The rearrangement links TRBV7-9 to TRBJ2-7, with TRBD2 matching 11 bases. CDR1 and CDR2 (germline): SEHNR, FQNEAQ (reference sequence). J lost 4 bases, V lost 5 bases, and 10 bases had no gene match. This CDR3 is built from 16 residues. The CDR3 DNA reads TGTGCCAGCAGCGGCCCGACTAGCGGGAAGATATACGAGCAGTACCTC. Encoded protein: CASSGPTSGKIYEQYL.

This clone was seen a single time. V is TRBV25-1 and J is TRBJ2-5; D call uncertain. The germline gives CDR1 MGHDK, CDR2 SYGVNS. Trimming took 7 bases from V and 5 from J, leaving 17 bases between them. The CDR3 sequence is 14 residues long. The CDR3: CASNGDRSWETQYF. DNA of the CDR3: TGTGCCAGCAATGGAGACCGTTCTTGGGAGACCCAGTACTTC.

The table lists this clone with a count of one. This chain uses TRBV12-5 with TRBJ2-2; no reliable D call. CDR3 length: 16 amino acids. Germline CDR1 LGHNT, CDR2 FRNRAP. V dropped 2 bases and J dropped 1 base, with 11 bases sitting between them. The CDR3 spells CASGLSGWQNTGELFF. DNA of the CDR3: TGTGCTAGTGGTTTGAGTGGTTGGCAGAACACCGGGGAGCTGTTTTTT.

CDR3 coding DNA: TGTGCCAGTAGTATAGGTCAACACCCAGAAGCTTTCTTT. It codes for CASSIGQHPEAFF. The chain joins TRBV19 to TRBJ1-1; D is undetermined. Deletions cut 1 base from V and 8 bases from J, with 11 bases between. This CDR3 contains 13 residues. Looked up from germline, CDR1 is LNHDA and CDR2 is SQIVND (reference sequence).